The clone carrying this TCR beta chain was seen only a few times. These data belong to a study of cytomegalovirus exposure and HLA in healthy donors. This CDR3 comprises 12 residues. Trimming took 6 bases from V and 4 from J; bases not matched to a gene: 2. Per the germline V gene, CDR1 is SGHVS and CDR2 is FQNEAQ. The table came from immunoSEQ multiplex PCR; TCRdb's copy has only in-frame clones and leaves some out. The sample contains 160,000 or so clones, around nine tenths of which appear only once. The sample taken for sequencing was PBMCs. The chain links TRBV7-8 to TRBJ1-1; 7 bases match TRBD1. This receptor was taken from a woman aged 30 to 39 in good health and CMV-seronegative. CDR3 in DNA: TGTGCCAGCAGTTGGGACAGCACTGAAGCTTTCTTT. As protein: CASSWDSTEAFF.